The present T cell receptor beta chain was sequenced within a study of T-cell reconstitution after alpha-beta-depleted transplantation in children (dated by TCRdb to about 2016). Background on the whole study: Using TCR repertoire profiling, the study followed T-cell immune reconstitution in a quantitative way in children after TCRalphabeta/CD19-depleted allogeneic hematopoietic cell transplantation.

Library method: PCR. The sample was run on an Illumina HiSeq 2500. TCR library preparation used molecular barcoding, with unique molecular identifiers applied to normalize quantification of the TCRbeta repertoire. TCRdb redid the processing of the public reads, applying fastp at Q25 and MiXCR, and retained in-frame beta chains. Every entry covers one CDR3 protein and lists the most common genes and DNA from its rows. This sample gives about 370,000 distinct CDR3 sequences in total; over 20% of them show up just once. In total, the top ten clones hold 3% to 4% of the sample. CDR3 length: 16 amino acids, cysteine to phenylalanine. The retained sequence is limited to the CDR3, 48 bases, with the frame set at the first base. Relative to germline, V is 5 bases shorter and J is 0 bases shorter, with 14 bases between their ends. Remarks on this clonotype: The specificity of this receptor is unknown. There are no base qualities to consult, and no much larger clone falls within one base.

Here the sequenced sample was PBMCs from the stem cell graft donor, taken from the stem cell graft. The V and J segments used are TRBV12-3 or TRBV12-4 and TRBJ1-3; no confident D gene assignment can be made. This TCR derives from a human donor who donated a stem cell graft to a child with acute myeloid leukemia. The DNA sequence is TGTGCCAGCAGTCCACAAGACATCTTCTCTGGAAACACCATATATTTT. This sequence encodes CASSPQDIFSGNTIYF.